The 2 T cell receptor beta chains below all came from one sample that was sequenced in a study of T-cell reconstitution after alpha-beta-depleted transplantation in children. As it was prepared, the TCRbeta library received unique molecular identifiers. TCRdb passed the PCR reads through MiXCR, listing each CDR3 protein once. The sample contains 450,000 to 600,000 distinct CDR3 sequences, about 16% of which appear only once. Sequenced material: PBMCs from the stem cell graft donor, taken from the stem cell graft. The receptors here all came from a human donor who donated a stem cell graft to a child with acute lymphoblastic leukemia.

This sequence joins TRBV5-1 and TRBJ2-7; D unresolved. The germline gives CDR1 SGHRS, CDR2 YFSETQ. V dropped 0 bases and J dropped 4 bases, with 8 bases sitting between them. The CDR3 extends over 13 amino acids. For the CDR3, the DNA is TGCGCCAGCAGCTTGGGGCCGAGGTACGAGCAGTACTTC. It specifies CASSLGPRYEQYF.

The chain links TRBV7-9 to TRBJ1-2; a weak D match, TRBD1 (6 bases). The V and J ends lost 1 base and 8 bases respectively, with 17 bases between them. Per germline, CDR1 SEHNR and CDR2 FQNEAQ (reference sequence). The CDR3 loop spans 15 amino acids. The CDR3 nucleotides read TGTGCCAGCAGCTTAGGACAGGCAGTCGGAGACGGCTACACCTTC. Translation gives CASSLGQAVGDGYTF.